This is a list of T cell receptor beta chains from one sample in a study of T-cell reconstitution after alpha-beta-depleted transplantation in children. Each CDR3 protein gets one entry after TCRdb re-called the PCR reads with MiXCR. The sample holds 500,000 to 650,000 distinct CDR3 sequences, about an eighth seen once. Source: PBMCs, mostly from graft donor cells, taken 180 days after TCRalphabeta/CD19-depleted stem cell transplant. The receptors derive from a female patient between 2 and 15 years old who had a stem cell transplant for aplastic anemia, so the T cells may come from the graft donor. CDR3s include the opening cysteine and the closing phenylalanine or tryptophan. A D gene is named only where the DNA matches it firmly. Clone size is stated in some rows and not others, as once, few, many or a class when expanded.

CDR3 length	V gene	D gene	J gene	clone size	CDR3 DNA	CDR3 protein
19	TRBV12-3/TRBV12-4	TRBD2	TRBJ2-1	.	TGTGCCAGCAGTTTATTACCTAGCGGGAGGGCCCTCGCGCACAATGAGCAGTTCTTC	CASSLLPSGRALAHNEQFF
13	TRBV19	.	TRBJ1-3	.	TGTGCCAGCCTCAGGGGCTCTGGAAACACCATATATTTT	CASLRGSGNTIYF
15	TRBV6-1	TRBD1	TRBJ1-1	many	TGTGCCAGCGATGACAGGGTGAGTGGAAACACTGAAGCTTTCTTT	CASDDRVSGNTEAFF
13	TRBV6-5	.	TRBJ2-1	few	TGTGCCAGCAGTTACTCGGCCAAGTGGGAGCAGTTCTTC	CASSYSAKWEQFF
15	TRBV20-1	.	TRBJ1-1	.	TGCAGTGCTAGAGCAGGGTGGGATCGAGGAACTGAAGCTTTCTTT	CSARAGWDRGTEAFF
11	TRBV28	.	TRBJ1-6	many	TGTGCCAGCAGTTCAGGTCCCTTCCTCCACTTT	CASSSGPFLHF
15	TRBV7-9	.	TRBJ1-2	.	TGTGCCAGCAGCCCACAAAGACAGGACGGGGCTGTCTACACCTTC	CASSPQRQDGAVYTF
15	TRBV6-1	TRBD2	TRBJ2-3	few	TGTGCCAGCAGAGCAGCTAGCGGGAGCACAGATACGCAGTATTTT	CASRAASGSTDTQYF
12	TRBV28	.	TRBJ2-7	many	TGTGCCAGCAGTCCTCCCCCGGGCGAGCAGTACTTC	CASSPPPGEQYF
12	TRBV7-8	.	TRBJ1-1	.	TGTGCCAGCAGCCCGGGGGCAGCCAAAGCTTTCTTT	CASSPGAAKAFF
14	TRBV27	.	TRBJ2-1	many	TGTGCCAGCAGTTTTTTAGGAAGGGACAATGAGCAGTTCTTC	CASSFLGRDNEQFF
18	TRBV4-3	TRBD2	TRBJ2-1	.	TGCGCCAGCAGCCAAACGCAACTACTAGCGGGAGGGTACAATGAGCAGTTCTTC	CASSQTQLLAGGYNEQFF
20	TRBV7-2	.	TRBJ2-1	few	TGTGCCAGCAGCTTAGTGCCGAAGGCTATGTCTAGGAGCTCCTACAATGAGCAGTTCTTC	CASSLVPKAMSRSSYNEQFF
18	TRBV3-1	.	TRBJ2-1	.	TGTGCCAGCAGCCAAGATCGTTGGCAGGGCCCCTCCTACAATGAGCAGTTCTTC	CASSQDRWQGPSYNEQFF
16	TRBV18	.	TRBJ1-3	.	TGTGCCAGCTCAAGAGATGTTCGTACCTCTGGAAACACCATATATTTT	CASSRDVRTSGNTIYF
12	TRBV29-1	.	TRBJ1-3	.	TGCAGCGTGGTGACAGGCGGAAACACCATATATTTT	CSVVTGGNTIYF
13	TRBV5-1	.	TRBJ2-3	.	TGCGCCAGCAGCATCGGGTACACAGATACGCAGTATTTT	CASSIGYTDTQYF
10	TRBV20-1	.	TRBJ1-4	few	TGCAGTGCCGTTAATGAAAAACTGTTTTTT	CSAVNEKLFF
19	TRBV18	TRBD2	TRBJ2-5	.	TGTGCCAGCTCACCATTACTGACCGGGACTAGCGGGTCCCAAGAGACCCAGTACTTC	CASSPLLTGTSGSQETQYF
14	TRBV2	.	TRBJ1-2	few	TGTGCCAACCCGTTCCAGATGGGGTTCTATGGCTACACCTTC	CANPFQMGFYGYTF
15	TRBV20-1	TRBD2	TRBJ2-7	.	TGCAGTGCTAGAGATTATCTAGCGGGTTCCTACGAGCAGTACTTC	CSARDYLAGSYEQYF
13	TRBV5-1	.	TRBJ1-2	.	TGCGCCAGCAGCTGGGACAAAAACTATGGCTACACCTTC	CASSWDKNYGYTF
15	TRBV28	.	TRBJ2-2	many	TGTGCCAGCAGTTTCAGGAAAAAATACACCGGGGAGCTGTTTTTT	CASSFRKKYTGELFF
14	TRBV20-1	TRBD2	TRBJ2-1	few	TGCAGTGCCAAGAGCCTAGCGGCCTACAATGAGCAGTTCTTC	CSAKSLAAYNEQFF
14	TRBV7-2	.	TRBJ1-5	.	TGTGCCAGCAGCTCCAGGGGTCGGGATGAGCCCCAGCATTTT	CASSSRGRDEPQHF
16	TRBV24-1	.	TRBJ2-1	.	TGTGCCACCAGTGATCGGGACTTGAGCTCCTACAATGAGCAGTTCTTC	CATSDRDLSSYNEQFF